These 20 T cell receptor beta chains originate from one sample sequenced in a study of spatial heterogeneity in lung cancer. MiXCR was run by TCRdb on the 5' RACE reads, yielding one entry per CDR3 protein. The sample consists of over 2,500 distinct CDR3 sequences, 41% of them appearing once. The sample's time point: sample taken at primary tumor resection. No cell sorting; template was whole RNA from tumor, lung tissue or PBMC. The sequencing here drew on PBMCs, taken at surgery. These receptors were collected from a male donor with early-stage non-small cell lung cancer.

The genes are TRBV6-5 and TRBJ2-2; 8 nucleotides align to TRBD1. Trimming took 6 bases from V and 4 from J; bases not matched to a gene: 4. CDR3 length: 14 residues. From germline, CDR1 is MNHEY and CDR2 SVGAGI. The CDR3: CASRGQASTGELFF. The CDR3 DNA is TGTGCCAGCAGGGGACAGGCAAGCACCGGGGAGCTGTTTTTT.

The rearrangement joins TRBV29-1 to TRBJ2-1; no clear D gene. The germline V gene has CDR1 SQVTM and CDR2 ANQGSEA. The CDR3 is 13 amino acids. With 6 bases removed from V and 0 bases from J, the gap between germline ends came to 9 bases. The CDR3 sequence: CSVRSSSYNEQFF. CDR3 bases: TGCAGCGTACGGAGTAGCTCCTACAATGAGCAGTTCTTC.

This clonotype is medium-sized. The chain combines TRBV29-1 with TRBJ2-1; 9 bases line up with TRBD1. The CDR3 totals 14 residues. Germline V gene sequence: CDR1 SQVTM, CDR2 ANQGSEA. Trimming took 8 bases from V and 6 from J; bases not matched to a gene: 11. The chain's CDR3 is CSIGTGLILNEQFF. The CDR3 region has the DNA TGCAGCATTGGGACAGGGTTGATTCTCAATGAGCAGTTCTTC.

The rearrangement uses TRBV11-2 and TRBJ2-3, with 9 bases fitting TRBD2. This CDR3 has 15 residues. CDR1 is SGHAT, CDR2 FQNNGV, per germline. V was pared by 5 bases and J by 8 bases, with 11 bases of the junction left unmatched. DNA for the CDR3: TGTGCCAGCAGCAGAATCTATCCTAGCGGGACTACGCAGTATTTT. Translating it yields CASSRIYPSGTTQYF.

The chain recombines TRBV27 with TRBJ2-6; D gene ambiguous. Germline V gene sequence: CDR1 MNHEY, CDR2 SMNVEV (reference sequence). This CDR3 comprises 13 residues. V dropped 6 bases and J dropped 0 bases, with 3 bases sitting between them. CDR3 region: CASRSSGANVLTF. CDR3 DNA sequence: TGTGCCAGCAGATCCTCTGGGGCCAACGTCCTGACTTTC.

V usage is TRBV29-1 and J usage is TRBJ2-3, with TRBD2 matching 11 bases. The germline V gene has CDR1 SQVTM and CDR2 ANQGSEA. V was pared by 4 bases and J by 4 bases, with 7 bases of the junction left unmatched. The CDR3 covers 15 residues. DNA for the CDR3: TGCAGCGTTGGATCTAGCGGGAGGCCCCCAGATACGCAGTATTTT. This codes for CSVGSSGRPPDTQYF.

This clonotype is medium-sized by share. V usage is TRBV6-2 or TRBV6-3 and J usage is TRBJ2-2; unclear D gene. Deletions cut 5 bases from V and 0 bases from J, with 7 bases between. CDR3 length: 14 amino acids. Per germline, CDR1 MNHEY and CDR2 SVGEGT. DNA for the CDR3: TGTGCCAGCAGTGGACCACCGAACACCGGGGAGCTGTTTTTT. Translated: CASSGPPNTGELFF.

Here the CDR3 DNA reads TGTGCCTGGAGTTTGCAGGGGGCTGGCGAGCAGTTCTTC. It translates to CAWSLQGAGEQFF. This chain uses TRBV30 with TRBJ2-1, with TRBD1 matching 8 bases. The J segment lost 10 bases and the V segment lost 2 bases, leaving 7 bases of the junction unmatched. CDR1 is GTSNPN and CDR2 is SVGIG in the germline V gene (reference sequence). CDR3 size: 13 residues.

Only a few counts were recorded for this clonotype. The chain is built from TRBV11-2 and TRBJ2-4; no reliable D call. V was trimmed by 5 bases and J by 5 bases, leaving 4 bases between them. Germline V gene sequence: CDR1 SGHAT, CDR2 FQNNGV. This CDR3 contains 11 residues. This CDR3 is CASSLQNIQYF. For the CDR3, the DNA is TGTGCCAGCAGCCTACAAAACATTCAGTACTTC.

This clonotype was seen more than once but under ten times. The chain is built from TRBV18 and TRBJ2-3, with D possibly being TRBD2 (6 bases). Germline V gene lookup returns CDR1 KGHSH and CDR2 LQKENI. V was clipped by 0 bases and J by 6 bases, with 7 bases between them. The CDR3 spans 13 residues. CDR3 bases: TGTGCCAGCTCACCACCTACTAGCGATACGCAGTATTTT. Its translation: CASSPPTSDTQYF.

This clonotype was picked up a small number of times. The genes are TRBV4-1 and TRBJ1-6; D is undetermined. From germline, CDR1 is MGHRA and CDR2 YSYEKL. The CDR3 runs to 14 residues. Trimming removed 0 bases from V and 9 bases from J, with 9 bases in between. CDR3 sequence: CASSQDDGISPLHF. DNA of the CDR3: TGCGCCAGCAGCCAAGATGACGGAATTTCACCCCTCCACTTT.

This clonotype has more than one count but fewer than ten. At one end, the junction sequence differs from germline, possibly due to a read error. The chain joins TRBV6-6 to TRBJ2-6, with D possibly being TRBD1 (5 bases). The CDR3 covers 13 residues. Looked up from germline, CDR1 is MNHNY and CDR2 is SVGAGI (reference sequence). Here the CDR3 reads CLVGASGANVLTF. Written as DNA, the CDR3 is TGCCTCGTAGGGGCTTCCGGGGCCAACGTCCTGACTTTC.

This rearrangement joins TRBV28 to TRBJ1-2; weak D call: TRBD1 (5 bases). CDR1 is MDHEN, CDR2 SYDVKM, per germline. The CDR3 length is 14 residues. The ends were cut back, 7 bases at V and 0 bases at J, with 12 bases in the middle. CDR3 nucleotide sequence: TGTGCCAGCATACGGACACCGACTAACTATGGCTACACCTTC. Translated: CASIRTPTNYGYTF.

This clonotype is medium-sized (0.01 to 0.1%) in the sample. The chain combines TRBV28 with TRBJ2-3; TRBD2 matches at 7 bases. V shed 6 bases, J shed 5 bases, and the junction held 5 bases outside the gene matches. CDR1 is MDHEN and CDR2 is SYDVKM in the germline V gene. The length of the CDR3 is 13 residues. This chain's CDR3 is CASRFLAGDTQYF. The CDR3 nucleotides read TGTGCCAGCAGGTTCTTAGCGGGAGATACGCAGTATTTT.

The J gene is TRBJ2-7, the V gene TRBV28; D might be TRBD1 (6 bases). The V gene's germline CDR1 is MDHEN and CDR2 SYDVKM. V was shortened by 4 bases and J by 3 bases, with 16 bases between the two germline ends. The CDR3 has 15 amino acids. CDR3: CASSSYQQGSYEQYF. The CDR3 coding sequence is TGTGCCAGCAGTTCCTATCAACAGGGTAGCTACGAGCAGTACTTC.

Only a few counts were recorded for this clonotype. The chain uses TRBV15 and TRBJ2-5, with D perhaps TRBD1 (6 bases). V was trimmed by 5 bases and J by 0 bases, leaving 10 bases between them. The germline V gene has CDR1 LNHNV and CDR2 YYDKDF (reference sequence). The CDR3 consists of 14 residues. CDR3 loop: CATSVDRYQETQYF. The CDR3 region has the DNA TGTGCCACCAGCGTAGACAGGTACCAAGAGACCCAGTACTTC. The full variable domain, with the rest looked up from reference TRBV15 and TRBJ2-5, is DAMVIQNPRYQVTQFGKPVTLSCSQTLNHNVMYWYQQKSSQAPKLLFHYYDKDFNNEADTPDNFQSRRPNTSFCFLDIRSPGLGDTAMYLCATSVDRYQETQYFGPGTRLLVL.

The chain is built from TRBV28 and TRBJ2-7; tentatively, D is TRBD2 (5 bases). Trimming took 2 bases from V and 7 from J, leaving 15 bases between them. This CDR3 has 14 amino acids. Per germline, CDR1 MDHEN and CDR2 SYDVKM. CDR3 DNA sequence: TGTGCCAGCAGTTTAGAGGCGGCGGGCAGGGAGCAGTACTTC. This sequence encodes CASSLEAAGREQYF. The whole variable domain, remainder taken from reference TRBV28 and TRBJ2-7, is DVKVTQSSRYLVKRTGEKVFLECVQDMDHENMFWYRQDPGLGLRLIYFSYDVKMKEKGDIPEGYSVSREKKERFSLILESASTNQTSMYLCASSLEAAGREQYFGPGTRLTVT.

This rearrangement joins TRBV4-1 to TRBJ2-1; 12 bases match TRBD2. The CDR3 length is 16 residues. V was clipped by 2 bases and J by 9 bases; unmatched bases: 8. Germline values: CDR1 MGHRA, CDR2 YSYEKL. CDR3 nucleotide sequence: TGCGCCAGCAGCCAACCACTAGCGGGAGGTAAGGGTGAGCAGTTCTTC. It translates to CASSQPLAGGKGEQFF.

This clonotype rates as medium-sized. V is TRBV7-8 and J is TRBJ2-1, with TRBD1 identical over 9 bases. The germline V gene encodes CDR1 SGHVS and CDR2 FQNEAQ. This CDR3 contains 17 residues. Trimming at V came to 7 bases and at J to 8 bases, leaving 18 bases not matched to a gene. CDR3 coding DNA: TGTGCCAGCAACCCTTATGGGTCGGGACAGGGATTCGATGAGCAGTTCTTC. Translation: CASNPYGSGQGFDEQFF.

This clonotype was picked up many times. This rearrangement joins TRBV29-1 to TRBJ2-1; 13 positions agree with TRBD2. The V gene end was trimmed by 7 bases and the J gene end by 10 bases; junction bases not matched to a gene: 7. The CDR3 has 13 amino acids. Germline-derived CDR1 and CDR2 are SQVTM and ANQGSEA. CDR3: CSAHRTSGGEQFF. CDR3 coding DNA: TGCAGCGCCCATCGGACTAGCGGGGGAGAGCAGTTCTTC.